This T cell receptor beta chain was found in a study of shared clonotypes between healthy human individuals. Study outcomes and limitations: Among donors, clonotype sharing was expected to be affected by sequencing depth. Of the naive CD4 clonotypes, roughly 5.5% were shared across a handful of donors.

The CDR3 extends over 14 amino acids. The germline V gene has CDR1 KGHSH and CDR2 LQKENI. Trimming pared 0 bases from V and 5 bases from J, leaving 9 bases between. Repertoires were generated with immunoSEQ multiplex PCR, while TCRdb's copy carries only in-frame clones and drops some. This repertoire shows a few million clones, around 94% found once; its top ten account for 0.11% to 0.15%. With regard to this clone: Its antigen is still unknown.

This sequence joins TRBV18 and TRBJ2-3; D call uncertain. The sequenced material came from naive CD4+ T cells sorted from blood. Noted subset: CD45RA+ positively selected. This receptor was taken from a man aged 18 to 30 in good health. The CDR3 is CASSPPGIQDTQYF. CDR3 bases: TGTGCCAGCTCACCACCTGGGATTCAAGATACGCAGTATTTT.